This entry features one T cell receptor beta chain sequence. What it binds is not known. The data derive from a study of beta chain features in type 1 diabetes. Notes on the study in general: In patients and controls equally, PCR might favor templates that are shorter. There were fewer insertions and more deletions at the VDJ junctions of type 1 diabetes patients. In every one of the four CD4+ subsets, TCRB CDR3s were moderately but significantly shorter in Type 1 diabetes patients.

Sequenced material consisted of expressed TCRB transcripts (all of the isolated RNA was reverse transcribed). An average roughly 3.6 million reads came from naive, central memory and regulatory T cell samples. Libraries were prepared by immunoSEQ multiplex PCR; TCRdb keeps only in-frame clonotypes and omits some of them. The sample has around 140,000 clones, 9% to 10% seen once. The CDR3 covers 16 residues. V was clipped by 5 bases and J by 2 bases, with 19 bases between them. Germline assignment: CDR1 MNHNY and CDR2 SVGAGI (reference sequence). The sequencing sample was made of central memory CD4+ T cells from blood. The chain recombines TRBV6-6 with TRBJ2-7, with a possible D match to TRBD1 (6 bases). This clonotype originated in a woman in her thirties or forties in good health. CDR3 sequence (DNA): TGTGCCAGCAGTACAGGATCAGGGGCAGGGGCCTACGAGCAGTACTTC. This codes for CASSTGSGAGAYEQYF.